Sequencing of this T cell receptor beta chain was carried out in a study of shared clonotypes between healthy human individuals. This CDR3 contains 15 residues. Losses at the gene ends were 2 bases for V and 7 bases for J; bases not matched to a gene: 11. CDR1 SGDLS and CDR2 YYNGEE come from the germline V gene. TCRdb keeps only in-frame clones here, not all; method: immunoSEQ multiplex PCR. The sample records roughly 850,000 clones, roughly 96% being singletons. Positively selected for CCR7, the CD45RO-negative cells used as naive CD8 cells excluded terminally differentiated effector memory CD45RA+ cells.

This TCR came from a man younger than 40 in good health. The chain uses TRBV9 and TRBJ2-7; TRBD2 agrees at 8 bases. The sequenced material came from naive CD8+ T cells sorted from blood. The CDR3 nucleotides read TGTGCCAGCAGCGTCGGGACTAGAGAATCGGAGGAGCAGTACTTC. This codes for CASSVGTRESEEQYF.